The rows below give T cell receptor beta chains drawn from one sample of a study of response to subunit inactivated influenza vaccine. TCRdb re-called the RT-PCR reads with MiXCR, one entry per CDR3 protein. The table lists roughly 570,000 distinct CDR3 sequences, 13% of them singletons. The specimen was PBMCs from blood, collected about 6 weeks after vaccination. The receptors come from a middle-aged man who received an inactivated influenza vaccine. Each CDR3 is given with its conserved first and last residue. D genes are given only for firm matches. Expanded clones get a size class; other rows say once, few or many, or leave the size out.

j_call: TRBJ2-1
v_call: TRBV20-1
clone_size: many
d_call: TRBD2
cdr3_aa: CSANPSTSGSANEQFF
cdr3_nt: TGCAGTGCTAACCCCTCCACTAGCGGGAGTGCCAATGAGCAGTTCTTC

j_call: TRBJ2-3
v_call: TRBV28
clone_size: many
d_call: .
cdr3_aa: CASSPATPFRGNTDTQYF
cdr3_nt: TGTGCCAGCAGTCCCGCAACCCCCTTCCGGGGGAACACAGATACGCAGTATTTT

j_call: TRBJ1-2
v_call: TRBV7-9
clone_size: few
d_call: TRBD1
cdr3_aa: CASSSPSGGIDYGYTF
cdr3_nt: TGTGCCAGCAGCTCCCCCTCAGGGGGCATAGACTATGGCTACACCTTC

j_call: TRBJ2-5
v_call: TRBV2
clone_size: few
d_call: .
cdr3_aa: CASTLAGLQETQYF
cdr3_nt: TGTGCCAGCACCTTGGCGGGCCTCCAAGAGACCCAGTACTTC

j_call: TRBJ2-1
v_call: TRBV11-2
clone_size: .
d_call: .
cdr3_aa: CASSSHFSGVTEQFF
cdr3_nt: TGTGCCAGCAGCTCCCACTTTAGCGGCGTAACTGAGCAGTTCTTC

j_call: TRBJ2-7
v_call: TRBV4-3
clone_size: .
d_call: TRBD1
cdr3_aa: CASSQGRDREDEQYF
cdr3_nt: TGCGCCAGCAGCCAAGGCCGGGACAGGGAGGACGAGCAGTACTTC

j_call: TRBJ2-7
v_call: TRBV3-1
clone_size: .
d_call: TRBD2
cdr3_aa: CASQASGSAEGEQYF
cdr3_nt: TGTGCCAGCCAGGCTAGCGGGAGTGCGGAGGGGGAGCAGTACTTC

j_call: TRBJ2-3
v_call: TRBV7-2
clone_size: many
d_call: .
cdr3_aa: CASSLWTLHTDTQYF
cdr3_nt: TGTGCCAGCAGCTTATGGACGCTGCACACAGATACGCAGTATTTT

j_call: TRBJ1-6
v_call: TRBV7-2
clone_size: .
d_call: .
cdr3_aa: CASSTSFNSPLHF
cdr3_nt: TGTGCCAGCAGCACCAGCTTTAATTCACCCCTCCACTTT

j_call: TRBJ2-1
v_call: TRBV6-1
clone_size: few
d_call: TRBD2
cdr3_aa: CASSGLAEGNEQFF
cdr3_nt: TGTGCCAGCAGTGGACTAGCGGAGGGGAATGAGCAGTTCTTC